Included here is one TCR beta chain sequence, with context. Its antigen remains unknown. Treatment defined: approximately nine-day PBMC culture with coronavirus spike peptide pools or control peptides (ViraFEST assay). ViraFEST used peptide pools to expand antigen-specific T cells before TCR sequencing. The data derive from a study of vaccination and CD4 T cells after COVID-19. Sequencing of the DNA from cultured CD4+ T cells was carried out with the Oncomine TCR Beta short-read assay. MiXCR was run by TCRdb on the PCR reads, yielding one entry per CDR3 protein. Of around 13,000 distinct CDR3 sequences in the sample, approximately 74% were seen once. Sequences were derived from CD4+ T cells from blood, cultured in vitro, sampled after SARS-CoV-2 vaccination. The TCR originated in a human donor who received a COVID-19 vaccine.

CDR3 in DNA: TGTGCCAGCAGTTTATTTGGCAGGGCTTACGAGCAGTACTTC. Protein sequence: CASSLFGRAYEQYF. The rearrangement joins TRBV12-3 or TRBV12-4 to TRBJ2-7, with TRBD1 as a possible D gene (5 bases). The CDR3 totals 14 residues. V was shortened by 2 bases and J by 4 bases, with 12 bases between the two germline ends.